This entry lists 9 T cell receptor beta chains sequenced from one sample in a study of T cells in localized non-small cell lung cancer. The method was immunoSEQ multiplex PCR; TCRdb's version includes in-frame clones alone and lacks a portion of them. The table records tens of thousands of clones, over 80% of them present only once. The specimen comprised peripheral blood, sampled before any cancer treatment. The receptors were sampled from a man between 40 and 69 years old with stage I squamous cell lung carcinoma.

CDR3 residues: CSVSAGQGFNQPQHF. The DNA for the CDR3 is TGCAGCGTTTCTGCGGGACAGGGATTCAATCAGCCCCAGCATTTT. This rearrangement joins TRBV29-1 to TRBJ1-5, with 9 positions matching TRBD1. Germline V gene lookup returns CDR1 SQVTM and CDR2 ANQGSEA. The CDR3 totals 15 residues. The trim removed 5 bases at V and 3 bases at J, leaving 8 bases unmatched. The whole variable domain, remainder taken from reference TRBV29-1 and TRBJ1-5, is SAVISQKPSRDICQRGTSLTIQCQVDSQVTMMFWYRQQPGQSLTLIATANQGSEATYESGFVIDKFPISRPNLTFSTLTVSNMSPEDSSIYLCSVSAGQGFNQPQHFGDGTRLSIL.

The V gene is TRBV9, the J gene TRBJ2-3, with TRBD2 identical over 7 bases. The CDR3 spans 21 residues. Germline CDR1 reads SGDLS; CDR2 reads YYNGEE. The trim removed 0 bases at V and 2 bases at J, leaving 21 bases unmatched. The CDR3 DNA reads TGTGCCAGCAGCGTAGCTACGGCTAGCGGAGCTCATCTGATCTCCACAGATACGCAGTATTTT. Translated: CASSVATASGAHLISTDTQYF.

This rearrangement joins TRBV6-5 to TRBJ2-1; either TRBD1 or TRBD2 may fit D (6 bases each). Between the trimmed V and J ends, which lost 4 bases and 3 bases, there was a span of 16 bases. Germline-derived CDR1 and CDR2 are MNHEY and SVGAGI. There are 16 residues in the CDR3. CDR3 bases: TGTGCCAGCAGTTCCGAGGAGGGGGGACACTACAATGAGCAGTTCTTC. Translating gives CASSSEEGGHYNEQFF.

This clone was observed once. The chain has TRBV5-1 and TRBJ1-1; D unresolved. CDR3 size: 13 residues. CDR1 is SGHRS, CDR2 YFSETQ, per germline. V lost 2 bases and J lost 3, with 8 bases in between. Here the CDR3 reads CASSLRADTEAFF. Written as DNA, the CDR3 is TGCGCCAGCAGCTTAAGGGCTGACACTGAAGCTTTCTTT.

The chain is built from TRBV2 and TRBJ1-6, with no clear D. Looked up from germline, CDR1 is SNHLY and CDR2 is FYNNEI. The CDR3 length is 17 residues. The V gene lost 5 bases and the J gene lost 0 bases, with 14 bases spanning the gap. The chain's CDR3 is CASSIRPPSSYNSPLHF. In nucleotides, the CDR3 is TGTGCCAGCAGTATCCGACCGCCGAGCTCCTATAATTCACCCCTCCACTTT.

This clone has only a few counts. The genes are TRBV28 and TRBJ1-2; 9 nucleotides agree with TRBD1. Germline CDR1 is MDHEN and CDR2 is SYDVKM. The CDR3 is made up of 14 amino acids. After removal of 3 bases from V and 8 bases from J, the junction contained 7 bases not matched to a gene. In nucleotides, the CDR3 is TGTGCCAGCAGTTTTGAACAGGGGGCGCGGGGCTACACCTTC. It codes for CASSFEQGARGYTF.

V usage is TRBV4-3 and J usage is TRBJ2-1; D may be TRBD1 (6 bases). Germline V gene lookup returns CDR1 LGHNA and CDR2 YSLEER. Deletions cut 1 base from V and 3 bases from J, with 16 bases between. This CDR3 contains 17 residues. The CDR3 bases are TGCGCCAGCAGCCAAGTGAAACAGGGATGGGACTACAATGAGCAGTTCTTC. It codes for CASSQVKQGWDYNEQFF.

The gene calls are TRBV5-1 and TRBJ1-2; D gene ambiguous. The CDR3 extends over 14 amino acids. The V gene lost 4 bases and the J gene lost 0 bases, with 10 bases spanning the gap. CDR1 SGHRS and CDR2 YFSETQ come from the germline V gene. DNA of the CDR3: TGCGCCAGCAGCCCTGAGGTTTCTAACTATGGCTACACCTTC. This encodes CASSPEVSNYGYTF.

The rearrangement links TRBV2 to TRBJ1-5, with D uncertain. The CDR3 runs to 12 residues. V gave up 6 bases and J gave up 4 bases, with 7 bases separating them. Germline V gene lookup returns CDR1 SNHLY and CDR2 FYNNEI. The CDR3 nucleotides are TGTGCCAGCAGGCCCAGAAATCAGCCCCAGCATTTT. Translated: CASRPRNQPQHF.